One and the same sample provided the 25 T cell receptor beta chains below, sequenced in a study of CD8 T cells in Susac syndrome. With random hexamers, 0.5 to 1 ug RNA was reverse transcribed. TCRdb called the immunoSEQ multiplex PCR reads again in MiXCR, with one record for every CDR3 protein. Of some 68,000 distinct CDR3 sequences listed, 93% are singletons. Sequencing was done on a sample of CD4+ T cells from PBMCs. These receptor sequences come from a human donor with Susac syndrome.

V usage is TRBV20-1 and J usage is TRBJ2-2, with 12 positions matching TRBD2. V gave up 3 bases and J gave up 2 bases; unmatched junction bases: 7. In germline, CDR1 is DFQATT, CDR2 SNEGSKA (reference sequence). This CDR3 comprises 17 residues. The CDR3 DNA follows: TGCAGTGCTAGTCGACTAGCGGGGGACGTTAACACCGGGGAGCTGTTTTTT. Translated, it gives CSASRLAGDVNTGELFF.

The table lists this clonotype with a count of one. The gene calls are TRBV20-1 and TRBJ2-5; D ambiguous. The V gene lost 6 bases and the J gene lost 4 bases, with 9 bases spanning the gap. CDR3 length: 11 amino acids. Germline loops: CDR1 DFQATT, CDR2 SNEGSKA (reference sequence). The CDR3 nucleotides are TGCAGTGCGGACGGGCCAGAGACCCAGTACTTC. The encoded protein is CSADGPETQYF.

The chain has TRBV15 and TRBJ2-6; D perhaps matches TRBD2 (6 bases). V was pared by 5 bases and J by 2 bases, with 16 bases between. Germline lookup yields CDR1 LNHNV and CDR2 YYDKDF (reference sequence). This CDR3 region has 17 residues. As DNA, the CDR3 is TGTGCCACCAGCGGATCTTGGGGGGAACCTGGGGCCAACGTCCTGACTTTC. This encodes CATSGSWGEPGANVLTF.

CDR3 sequence reads: CASSLEGALYGYTF. The CDR3 DNA reads as TGCGCCAGCAGCTTGGAAGGAGCTCTCTATGGCTACACCTTC. The chain recombines TRBV5-1 with TRBJ1-2; D remains unclear. Trimming cost V 0 bases and J 4 bases, with 10 bases left between them. This CDR3 has 14 amino acids. Germline V gives CDR1 SGHRS, CDR2 YFSETQ.

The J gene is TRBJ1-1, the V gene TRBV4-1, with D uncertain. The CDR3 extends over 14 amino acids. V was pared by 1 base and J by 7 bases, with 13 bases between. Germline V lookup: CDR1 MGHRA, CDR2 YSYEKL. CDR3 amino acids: CASSQVSRRFEAFF. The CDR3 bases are TGCGCCAGCAGCCAAGTATCTAGGAGATTTGAAGCTTTCTTT.

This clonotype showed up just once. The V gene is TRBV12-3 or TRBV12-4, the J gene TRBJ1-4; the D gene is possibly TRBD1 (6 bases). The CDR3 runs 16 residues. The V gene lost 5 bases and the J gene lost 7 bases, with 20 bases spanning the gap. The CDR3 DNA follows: TGTGCCAGCAGTCCCGGAACAGGGTTTCGGGGTGAAAAACTGTTTTTT. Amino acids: CASSPGTGFRGEKLFF.

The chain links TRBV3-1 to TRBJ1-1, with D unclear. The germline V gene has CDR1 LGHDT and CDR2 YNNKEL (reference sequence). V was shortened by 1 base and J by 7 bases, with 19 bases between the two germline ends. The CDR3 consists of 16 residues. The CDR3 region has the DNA TGTGCCAGCAGCCAAGCGGCGACCCGCAATTACGGTGAAGCTTTCTTT. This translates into CASSQAATRNYGEAFF. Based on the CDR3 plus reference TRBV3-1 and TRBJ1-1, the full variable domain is DTAVSQTPKYLVTQMGNDKSIKCEQNLGHDTMYWYKQDSKKFLKIMFSYNNKELIINETVPNRFSPKSPDKAHLNLHINSLELGDSAVYFCASSQAATRNYGEAFFGQGTRLTVV.

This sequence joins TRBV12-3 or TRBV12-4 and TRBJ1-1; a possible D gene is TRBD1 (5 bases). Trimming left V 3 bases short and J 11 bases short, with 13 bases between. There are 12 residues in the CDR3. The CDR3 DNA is TGTGCCAGCAGTTTTGGGGGACGACAGGCTTTCTTT. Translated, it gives CASSFGGRQAFF.

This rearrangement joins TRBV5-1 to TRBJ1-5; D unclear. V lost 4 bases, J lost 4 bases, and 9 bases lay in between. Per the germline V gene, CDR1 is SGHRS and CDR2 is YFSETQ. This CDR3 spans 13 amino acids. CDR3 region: CASSMGLNQPQHF. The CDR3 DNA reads TGCGCCAGCAGCATGGGGTTAAATCAGCCCCAGCATTTT.

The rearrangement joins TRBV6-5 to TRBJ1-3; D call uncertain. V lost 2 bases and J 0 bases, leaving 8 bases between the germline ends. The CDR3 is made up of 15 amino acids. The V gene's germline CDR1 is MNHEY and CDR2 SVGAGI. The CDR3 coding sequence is TGTGCCAGCAGTTACAGGCCATTCTCTGGAAACACCATATATTTT. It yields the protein CASSYRPFSGNTIYF.

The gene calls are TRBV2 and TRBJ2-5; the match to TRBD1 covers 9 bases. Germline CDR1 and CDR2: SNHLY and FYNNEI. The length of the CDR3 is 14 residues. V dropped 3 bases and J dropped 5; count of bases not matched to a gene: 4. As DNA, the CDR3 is TGTGCCAGCAGTGAGGACAGGGGAGGGGAGACCCAGTACTTC. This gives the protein CASSEDRGGETQYF.

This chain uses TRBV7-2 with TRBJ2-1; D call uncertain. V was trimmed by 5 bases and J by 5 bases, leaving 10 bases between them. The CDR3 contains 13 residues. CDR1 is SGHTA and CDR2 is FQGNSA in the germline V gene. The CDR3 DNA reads TGTGCCAGCAGCCACCAAAACAACAATGAGCAGTTCTTC. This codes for CASSHQNNNEQFF.

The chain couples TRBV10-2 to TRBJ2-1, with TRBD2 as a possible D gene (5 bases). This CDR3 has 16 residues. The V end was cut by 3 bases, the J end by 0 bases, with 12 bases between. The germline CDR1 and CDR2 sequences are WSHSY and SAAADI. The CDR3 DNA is TGCGCCAGCAGTGACTACCGGGGAAGCTCCTACAATGAGCAGTTCTTC. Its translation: CASSDYRGSSYNEQFF.

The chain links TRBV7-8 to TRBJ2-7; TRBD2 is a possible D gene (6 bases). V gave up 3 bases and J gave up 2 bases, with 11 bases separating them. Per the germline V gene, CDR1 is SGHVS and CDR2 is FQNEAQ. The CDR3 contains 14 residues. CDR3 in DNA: TGTGCCAGCAGCTTGGACCCGGGGGCCTACGAGCAGTACTTC. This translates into CASSLDPGAYEQYF.

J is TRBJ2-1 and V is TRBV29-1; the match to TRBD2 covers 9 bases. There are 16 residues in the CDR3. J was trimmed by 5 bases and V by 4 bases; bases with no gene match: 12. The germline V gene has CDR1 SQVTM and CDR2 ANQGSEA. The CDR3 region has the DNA TGCAGCGTTGGCCCTCAGCGGGGGGCGAGGAACAATGAGCAGTTCTTC. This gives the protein CSVGPQRGARNNEQFF.

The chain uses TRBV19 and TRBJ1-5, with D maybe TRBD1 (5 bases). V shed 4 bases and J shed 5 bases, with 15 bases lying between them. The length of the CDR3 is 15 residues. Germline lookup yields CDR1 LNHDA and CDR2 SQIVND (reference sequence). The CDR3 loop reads CASSTGRRKDQPQHF. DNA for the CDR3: TGTGCCAGTAGTACAGGGCGACGGAAAGATCAGCCCCAGCATTTT.

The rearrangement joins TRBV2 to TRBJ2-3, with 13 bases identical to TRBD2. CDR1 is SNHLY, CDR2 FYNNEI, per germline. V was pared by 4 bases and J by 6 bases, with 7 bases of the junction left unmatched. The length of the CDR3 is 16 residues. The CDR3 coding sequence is TGTGCCAGCAGTGGTTCGACTAGCGGGGGGCCGGATACGCAGTATTTT. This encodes CASSGSTSGGPDTQYF. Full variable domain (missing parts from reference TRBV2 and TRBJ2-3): EPEVTQTPSHQVTQMGQEVILRCVPISNHLYFYWYRQILGQKVEFLVSFYNNEISEKSEIFDDQFSVERPDGSNFTLKIRSTKLEDSAMYFCASSGSTSGGPDTQYFGPGTRLTVL.

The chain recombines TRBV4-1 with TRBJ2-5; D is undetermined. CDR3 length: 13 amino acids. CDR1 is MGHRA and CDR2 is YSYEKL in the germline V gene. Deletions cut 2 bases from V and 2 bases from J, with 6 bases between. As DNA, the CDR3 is TGCGCCAGCAGCCAACACCGACAAGAGACCCAGTACTTC. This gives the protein CASSQHRQETQYF.

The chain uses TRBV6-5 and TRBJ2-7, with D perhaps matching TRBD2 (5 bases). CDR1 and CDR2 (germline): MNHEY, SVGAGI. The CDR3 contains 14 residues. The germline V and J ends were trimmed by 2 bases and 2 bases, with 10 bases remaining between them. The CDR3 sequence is CASSYSGRAYEQYF. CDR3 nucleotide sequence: TGTGCCAGCAGTTACAGTGGGAGAGCCTACGAGCAGTACTTC.

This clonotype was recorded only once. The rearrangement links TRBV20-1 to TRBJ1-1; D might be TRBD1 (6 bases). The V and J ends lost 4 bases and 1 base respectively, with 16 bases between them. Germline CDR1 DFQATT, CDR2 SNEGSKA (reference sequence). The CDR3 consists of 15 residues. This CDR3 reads CSAKREGTWNTEAFF. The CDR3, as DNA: TGCAGTGCTAAAAGGGAAGGGACATGGAACACTGAAGCTTTCTTT.

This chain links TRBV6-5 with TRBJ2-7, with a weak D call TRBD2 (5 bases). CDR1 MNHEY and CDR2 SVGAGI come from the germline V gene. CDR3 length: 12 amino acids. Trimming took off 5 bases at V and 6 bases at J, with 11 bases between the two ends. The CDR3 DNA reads TGTGCCAGCAGTCCATCTGCGGGCGAGCAGTACTTC. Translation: CASSPSAGEQYF.

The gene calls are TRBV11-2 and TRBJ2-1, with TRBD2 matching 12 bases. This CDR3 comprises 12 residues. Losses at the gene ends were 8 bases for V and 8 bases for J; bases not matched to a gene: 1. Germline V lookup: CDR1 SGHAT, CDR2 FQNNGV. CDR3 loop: CASGLAGYEQFF. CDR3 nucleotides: TGTGCCAGCGGACTAGCGGGGTATGAGCAGTTCTTC.

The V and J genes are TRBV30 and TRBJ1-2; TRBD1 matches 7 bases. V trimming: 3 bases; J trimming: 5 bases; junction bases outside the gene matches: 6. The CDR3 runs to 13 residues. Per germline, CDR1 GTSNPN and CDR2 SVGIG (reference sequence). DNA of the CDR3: TGTGCCTGGAGCCTGACAGGGAGGTATGGCTACACCTTC. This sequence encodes CAWSLTGRYGYTF.

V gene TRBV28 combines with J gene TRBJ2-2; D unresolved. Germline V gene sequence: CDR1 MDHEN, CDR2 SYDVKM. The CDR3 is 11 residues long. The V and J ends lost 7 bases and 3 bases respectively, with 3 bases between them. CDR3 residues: CASTYTGELFF. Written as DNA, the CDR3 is TGTGCCAGCACCTACACCGGGGAGCTGTTTTTT.

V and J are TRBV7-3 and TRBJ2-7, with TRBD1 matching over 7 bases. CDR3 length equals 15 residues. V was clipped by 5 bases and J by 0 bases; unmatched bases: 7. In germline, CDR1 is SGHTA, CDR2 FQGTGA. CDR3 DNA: TGTGCCAGCAGCCCAACAGGGGCTCTCTCCTACGAGCAGTACTTC. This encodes CASSPTGALSYEQYF.